This T cell receptor (beta chain) comes out of a study of human T cells and chemical hapten exposure. Study-wide results and caveats: Patch test scores rose with PT1 expanded TCR counts, a positive correlation. TCRs at a frequency above 1 in 1000 stayed unchanged with DPC sensitization.

This clonotype has ten or more counts. Its antigen is not known. From the RACE reads, TCRdb called clonotypes with MiXCR, one entry per CDR3 protein. This sample has more than 250,000 distinct CDR3 sequences; 7.7% occur once, and the top ten carry roughly 1.2%. Time point indicated: pre-sensitization, week 0. The treatment: therapeutic diphenylcyclopropenone sensitization with weekly scalp DPC. Ahead of each patch test application, blood was drawn. The CDR3 totals 9 residues. Germline-derived CDR1 and CDR2 are MNHEY and SMNVEV (reference sequence). V gave up 7 bases and J gave up 10 bases, with 2 bases separating them.

The J gene is TRBJ1-6, the V gene TRBV27, with D hard to call. The material sequenced was whole blood, taken in connection with sensitization to the hapten diphenylcyclopropenone (DPC). The TCR was taken from a man between 18 and 35 years old with alopecia areata. Some clones in this sample may be carry-over from other donors' samples. The CDR3 DNA is TGTGCCAGCAAGTCACCCCTCCACTTT. Translating it yields CASKSPLHF.